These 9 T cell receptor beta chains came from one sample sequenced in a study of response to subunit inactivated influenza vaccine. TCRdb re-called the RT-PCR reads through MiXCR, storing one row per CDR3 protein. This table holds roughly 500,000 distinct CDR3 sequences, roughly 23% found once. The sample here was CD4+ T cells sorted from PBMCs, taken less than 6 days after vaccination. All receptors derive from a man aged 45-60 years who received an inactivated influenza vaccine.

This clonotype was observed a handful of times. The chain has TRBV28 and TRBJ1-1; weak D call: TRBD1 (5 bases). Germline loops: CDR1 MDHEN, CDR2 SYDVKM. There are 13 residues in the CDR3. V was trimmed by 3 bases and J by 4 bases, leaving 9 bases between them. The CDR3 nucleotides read TGTGCCAGCAGTTTCAGGGTGCCCACTGAAGCTTTCTTT. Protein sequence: CASSFRVPTEAFF.

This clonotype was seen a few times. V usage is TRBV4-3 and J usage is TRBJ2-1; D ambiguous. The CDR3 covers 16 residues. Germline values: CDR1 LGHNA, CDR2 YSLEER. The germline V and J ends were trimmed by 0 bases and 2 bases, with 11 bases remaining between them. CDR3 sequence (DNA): TGCGCCAGCAGCCAAGATCGTACGGCTACCTACAATGAGCAGTTCTTC. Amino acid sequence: CASSQDRTATYNEQFF.

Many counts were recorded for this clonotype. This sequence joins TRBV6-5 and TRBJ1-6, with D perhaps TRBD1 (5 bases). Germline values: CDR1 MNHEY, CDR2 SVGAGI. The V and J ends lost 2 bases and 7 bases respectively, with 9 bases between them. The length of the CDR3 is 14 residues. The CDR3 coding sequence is TGTGCCAGCAGTTACGGGGGAAGGAATTCACCCCTCCACTTT. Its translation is CASSYGGRNSPLHF.

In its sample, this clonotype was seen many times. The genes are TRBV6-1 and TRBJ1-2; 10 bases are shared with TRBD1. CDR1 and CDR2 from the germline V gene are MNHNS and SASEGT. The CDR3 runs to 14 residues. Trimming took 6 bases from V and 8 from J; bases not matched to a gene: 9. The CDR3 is CASSSGTGAWGYTF. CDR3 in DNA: TGTGCCAGCAGCTCCGGGACAGGGGCTTGGGGCTACACCTTC.

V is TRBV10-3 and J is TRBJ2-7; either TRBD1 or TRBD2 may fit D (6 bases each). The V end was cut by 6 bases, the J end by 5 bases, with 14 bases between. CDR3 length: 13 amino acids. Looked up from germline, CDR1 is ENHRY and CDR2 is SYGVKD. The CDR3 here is CAIRNREVNEQYF. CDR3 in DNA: TGTGCCATCAGAAACAGGGAGGTCAACGAGCAGTACTTC.

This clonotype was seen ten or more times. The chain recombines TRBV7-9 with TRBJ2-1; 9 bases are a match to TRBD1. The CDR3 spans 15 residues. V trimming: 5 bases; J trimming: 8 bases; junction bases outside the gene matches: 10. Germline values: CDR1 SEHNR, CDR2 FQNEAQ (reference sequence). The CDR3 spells CASSTRQGERDEQFF. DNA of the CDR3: TGTGCCAGCAGCACTCGACAGGGGGAGAGGGATGAGCAGTTCTTC. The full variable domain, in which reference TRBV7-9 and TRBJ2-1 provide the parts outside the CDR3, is DTGVSQNPRHKITKRGQNVTFRCDPISEHNRLYWYRQTLGQGPEFLTYFQNEAQLEKSRLLSDRFSAERPKGSFSTLEIQRTEQGDSAMYLCASSTRQGERDEQFFGPGTRLTVL.

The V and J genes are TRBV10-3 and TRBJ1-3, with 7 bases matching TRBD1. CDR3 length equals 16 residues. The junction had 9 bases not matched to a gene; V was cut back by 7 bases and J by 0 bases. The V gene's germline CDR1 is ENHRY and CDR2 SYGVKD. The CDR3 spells CAITRSTGDSGNTIYF. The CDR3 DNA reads TGTGCCATCACACGATCTACAGGGGACTCTGGAAACACCATATATTTT.

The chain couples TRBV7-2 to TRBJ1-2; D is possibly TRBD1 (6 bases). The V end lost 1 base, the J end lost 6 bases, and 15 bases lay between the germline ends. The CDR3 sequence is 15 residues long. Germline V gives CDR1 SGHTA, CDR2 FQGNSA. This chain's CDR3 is CASSLVGPGANGYTF. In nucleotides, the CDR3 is TGTGCCAGCAGCTTAGTTGGGCCAGGGGCAAATGGCTACACCTTC.

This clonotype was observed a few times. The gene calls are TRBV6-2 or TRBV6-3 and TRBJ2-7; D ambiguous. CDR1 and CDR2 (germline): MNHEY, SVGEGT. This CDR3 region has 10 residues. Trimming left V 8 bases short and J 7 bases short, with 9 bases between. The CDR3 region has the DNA TGTGCCAGCGGTAGAAGAGAGCAGTACTTC. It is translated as CASGRREQYF.